A single sample is the source of the 10 T cell receptor beta chains below, sequenced in a study of blood T cell repertoires in COVID-19. Sequencing was performed with immunoSEQ multiplex PCR; in TCRdb, only in-frame clones are kept and a portion is missing. The profile covers 250,000 to 350,000 clones, with 75% to 90% appearing a single time and about 2.5% taken by the ten largest. Sequences were obtained from PBMCs or T cells enriched from blood (not recorded which). These TCRs come from a woman in her 50s who had recovered from COVID-19.

The V gene is TRBV2, the J gene TRBJ1-2, with unresolved D. The CDR3 totals 12 residues. Germline V gene data show CDR1 as SNHLY and CDR2 as FYNNEI. V gave up 5 bases and J gave up 4 bases, with 8 bases separating them. Here the CDR3 reads CASSTAGYGYTF. CDR3 DNA sequence: TGTGCCAGCAGTACTGCTGGCTATGGCTACACCTTC.

The chain has TRBV7-9 and TRBJ1-3, with D hard to call. Germline V CDR1 and CDR2: SEHNR, FQNEAQ (reference sequence). This CDR3 spans 14 amino acids. V was trimmed by 5 bases and J by 7 bases, leaving 15 bases between them. The CDR3, as DNA: TGTGCCAGCAGCAATAGCGGATTTTCGAACACCATATATTTT. This sequence encodes CASSNSGFSNTIYF.

This rearrangement joins TRBV4-2 to TRBJ2-6; no clear D gene. CDR3 size: 17 residues. Germline loops: CDR1 LGHNA, CDR2 YNFKEQ. The V and J ends lost 2 bases and 0 bases respectively, with 11 bases between them. The CDR3 sequence is CASSQNTDASGANVLTF. The CDR3 nucleotides read TGTGCCAGCAGCCAAAACACAGACGCCTCTGGGGCCAACGTCCTGACTTTC.

V gene TRBV7-9 combines with J gene TRBJ2-5; 8 nucleotides match TRBD1. This CDR3 comprises 14 residues. Germline V lookup: CDR1 SEHNR, CDR2 FQNEAQ (reference sequence). The V and J ends lost 6 bases and 2 bases, in that order; junction bases with no gene match: 5. Here the CDR3 DNA reads TGTGCCAGCAGTCAGGGGGCTACTCAAGAGACCCAGTACTTC. Translation: CASSQGATQETQYF.

The chain is built from TRBV30 and TRBJ1-1; D may be TRBD1 (5 bases). The germline V gene has CDR1 GTSNPN and CDR2 SVGIG (reference sequence). V was trimmed by 3 bases and J by 4 bases, leaving 12 bases between them. There are 13 residues in the CDR3. CDR3 residues: CAWSPGLSTEAFF. DNA of the CDR3: TGTGCCTGGAGCCCAGGGTTAAGCACTGAAGCTTTCTTT.

This clone was counted between two and nine times. The chain couples TRBV6-5 to TRBJ1-5; D might be TRBD1 (6 bases). Germline CDR1 reads MNHEY; CDR2 reads SVGAGI. The CDR3 is made up of 14 amino acids. The ends were cut back, 5 bases at V and 7 bases at J, with 15 bases in the middle. The CDR3 protein is CASSPQGDYQPQHF. CDR3 sequence (DNA): TGTGCCAGCAGTCCACAGGGTGACTACCAGCCCCAGCATTTT.

This sequence joins TRBV14 and TRBJ1-6, with D possibly being TRBD1 (5 bases). Germline values: CDR1 SGHDN, CDR2 FVKESK. The V end lost 1 base, the J end lost 9 bases, and 16 bases lay between the germline ends. The CDR3 is 16 amino acids. DNA of the CDR3: TGTGCCAGCAGCCAAGGGGCTGGCAGGGCTGGTTCACCCCTCCACTTT. Its protein product is CASSQGAGRAGSPLHF.

This clone was seen a single time. The rearrangement links TRBV5-1 to TRBJ1-1; 7 bases are a match to TRBD1. CDR1 and CDR2 from the germline V gene are SGHRS and YFSETQ. The CDR3 covers 16 residues. J gave up 0 bases and V 0 bases, and 5 bases lay outside the gene matches. CDR3 coding DNA: TGCGCCAGCAGCTTGGGGGCAGGGGGAATGAACACTGAAGCTTTCTTT. The encoded protein is CASSLGAGGMNTEAFF.

The genes are TRBV29-1 and TRBJ1-1; perhaps TRBD1 as D (5 bases). V was clipped by 3 bases and J by 2 bases, with 16 bases between them. Per the germline V gene, CDR1 is SQVTM and CDR2 is ANQGSEA. The CDR3 runs 15 residues. CDR3 coding DNA: TGCAGCGTTGAGAGGGATTCGGGACTCAACACTGAAGCTTTCTTT. Translation: CSVERDSGLNTEAFF.

The chain is built from TRBV2 and TRBJ1-2, with D uncertain. The V gene's germline CDR1 is SNHLY and CDR2 FYNNEI. V was cut by 6 bases and J by 8 bases, with 16 bases left in between. The CDR3 is made up of 13 amino acids. Written as DNA, the CDR3 is TGTGCCAGCAGCCAACTGTCTAAAGAGGGCTACACCTTC. It translates to CASSQLSKEGYTF.